This T cell receptor (beta chain) was identified during a study of cytotoxic CD8 clonotypes in ibrutinib-treated CLL. Study as a whole: The subjects consisted of some 12 relapsed/refractory and some 15 treatment-naive individuals, with approximately 17 IGHV unmutated.

CDR3 length equals 15 residues. Trimming stripped 1 base from V and 3 bases from J, with 12 bases between. Germline loops: CDR1 SGHTS, CDR2 YDEGEE. The source of roughly 2 micrograms of genomic DNA for TCR beta libraries was cryopreserved PBMCs. The method was immunoSEQ multiplex PCR; TCRdb's version includes in-frame clones alone and lacks a portion of them. This sample has hundreds of thousands of clones, with roughly three quarters found just once. This rearrangement joins TRBV5-8 to TRBJ2-3; D tentatively reads TRBD1 or TRBD2 (6 bases each). This specimen was PBMCs, taken after 12 months of ibrutinib treatment. This TCR was sampled from a human donor with chronic lymphocytic leukemia. In DNA form, the CDR3 reads TGTGCCAGCAGCTTGATCCGGGGGCGAACAGATACGCAGTATTTT. This codes for CASSLIRGRTDTQYF.